This passage covers 9 T cell receptor beta chains from one sample sequenced in a study of cytomegalovirus exposure and HLA in healthy donors. The PCR ran on 60 Vbeta and 13 Jbeta primers. Method: immunoSEQ multiplex PCR; TCRdb's copy keeps in-frame clones and lacks some. Among about 300,000 clones, more than 80% were seen once, and the ten largest hold about 4%. The sequenced sample was PBMCs. The origin of the receptors is a man aged 40-50 years in good health and CMV-seropositive.

This clone was recorded a few times. V is TRBV9 and J is TRBJ2-5; 7 nucleotides line up with TRBD1. The V and J ends lost 3 bases and 2 bases, in that order; junction bases with no gene match: 10. Germline assignment: CDR1 SGDLS and CDR2 YYNGEE. The CDR3 has 16 amino acids. The CDR3 region has the DNA TGTGCCAGCAGCGCGTCCCGGGACAGAATTCAAGAGACCCAGTACTTC. This encodes CASSASRDRIQETQYF.

Only one count was recorded for this clone. The rearrangement uses TRBV30 and TRBJ1-2; weak D call: TRBD1 (6 bases). The V gene lost 6 bases and the J gene lost 5 bases, with 19 bases spanning the gap. CDR1 is GTSNPN, CDR2 SVGIG, per germline (reference sequence). The CDR3 has 14 residues. CDR3 DNA sequence: TGTGCCTGCAGAACAGGGTCTGCCGTATATGGCTACACCTTC. Translation: CACRTGSAVYGYTF.

The chain links TRBV28 to TRBJ2-1, with 10 bases that match TRBD2. The ends lost 7 bases at V and 3 bases at J; junction bases unmatched: 3. The germline V gene encodes CDR1 MDHEN and CDR2 SYDVKM. The CDR3 is 14 amino acids. CDR3 in DNA: TGTGCCAGCAAACGGACTAGCGGCTACAATGAGCAGTTCTTC. Its protein product is CASKRTSGYNEQFF.

The V call is TRBV5-6, the J call TRBJ2-3; TRBD2 is a possible D gene (6 bases). There are 14 residues in the CDR3. From germline, CDR1 is SGHDT and CDR2 YYEEEE. The ends were cut back, 1 base at V and 0 bases at J, with 6 bases in the middle. CDR3 in amino acids: CASSLSGSTDTQYF. For the CDR3, the DNA is TGTGCCAGCAGCTTGAGCGGGAGCACAGATACGCAGTATTTT.

This clone has just one count. The chain links TRBV4-1 to TRBJ2-5; no firm D call. CDR3 length equals 14 residues. CDR1 and CDR2 (germline): MGHRA, YSYEKL. Trimming took off 0 bases at V and 2 bases at J, with 7 bases between the two ends. CDR3 in amino acids: CASSQDGAQETQYF. The CDR3 DNA reads as TGCGCCAGCAGCCAAGACGGTGCTCAAGAGACCCAGTACTTC.

This clone was seen once. This specimen includes other DNA sequences encoding the same CDR3. The rearrangement links TRBV7-9 to TRBJ2-2, with 10 bases fitting TRBD1. CDR3 length equals 16 residues. The trim removed 5 bases at V and 3 bases at J, leaving 6 bases unmatched. Germline V gives CDR1 SEHNR, CDR2 FQNEAQ (reference sequence). CDR3 sequence (DNA): TGTGCCAGCAGCCCAAGACAGGGGGCGGACACCGGGGAGCTGTTTTTT. Protein product: CASSPRQGADTGELFF.

In regard to this clone: A read error may account for a junction end that differs from germline. The V call is TRBV7-7, the J call TRBJ2-2; 10 bases are a match to TRBD2. CDR1 is SSHAT and CDR2 is FNYEAQ in the germline V gene (reference sequence). The CDR3 is 17 residues long. CDR3 in amino acids: CASSSSLAGGNTGELFF. CDR3 DNA sequence: TGTGCTAGCAGCTCGAGTTTAGCGGGAGGGAACACCGGGGAGCTGTTTTTT.

V is TRBV7-8 and J is TRBJ2-7; 12 bases map to TRBD2. CDR3 length: 16 residues. Germline V gene data show CDR1 as SGHVS and CDR2 as FQNEAQ. J gave up 0 bases and V 5 bases, and 5 bases lay outside the gene matches. CDR3 residues: CASSPLAGGNSYEQYF. CDR3 sequence (DNA): TGTGCCAGCAGCCCACTAGCGGGAGGCAACTCCTACGAGCAGTACTTC.

The V call is TRBV9, the J call TRBJ2-3; 10 positions match TRBD2. The ends lost 6 bases at V and 0 bases at J; junction bases unmatched: 7. Germline CDR1 SGDLS, CDR2 YYNGEE. The CDR3 spans 16 residues. CDR3 loop: CASTGGLAPSTDTQYF. Written as DNA, the CDR3 is TGTGCCAGCACCGGGGGACTAGCGCCTAGCACAGATACGCAGTATTTT.